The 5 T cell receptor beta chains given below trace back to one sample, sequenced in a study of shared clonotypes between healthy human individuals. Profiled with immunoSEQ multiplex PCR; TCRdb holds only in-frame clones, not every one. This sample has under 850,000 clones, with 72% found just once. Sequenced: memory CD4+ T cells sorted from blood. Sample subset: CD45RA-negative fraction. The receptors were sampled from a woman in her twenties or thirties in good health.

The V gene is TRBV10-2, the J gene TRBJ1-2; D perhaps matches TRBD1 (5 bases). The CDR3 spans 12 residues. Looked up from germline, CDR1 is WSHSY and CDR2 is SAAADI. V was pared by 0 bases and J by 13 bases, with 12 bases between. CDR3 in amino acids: CASSESSRASTF. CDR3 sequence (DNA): TGCGCCAGCAGTGAGTCCAGCAGGGCCAGCACCTTC.

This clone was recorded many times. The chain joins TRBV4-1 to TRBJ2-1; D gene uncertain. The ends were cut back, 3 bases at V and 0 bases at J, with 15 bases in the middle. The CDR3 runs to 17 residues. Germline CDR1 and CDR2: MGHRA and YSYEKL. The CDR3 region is CASSQTATPSSYNEQFF. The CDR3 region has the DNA TGCGCCAGCAGCCAGACCGCTACACCTAGCTCCTACAATGAGCAGTTCTTC.

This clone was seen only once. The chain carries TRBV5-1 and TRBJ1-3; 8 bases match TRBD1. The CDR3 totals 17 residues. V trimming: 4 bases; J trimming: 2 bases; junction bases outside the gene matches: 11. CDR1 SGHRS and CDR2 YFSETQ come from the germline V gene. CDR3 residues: CASSPGVQGATGNTIYF. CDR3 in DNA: TGCGCCAGCAGCCCGGGAGTCCAGGGGGCGACTGGAAACACCATATATTTT.

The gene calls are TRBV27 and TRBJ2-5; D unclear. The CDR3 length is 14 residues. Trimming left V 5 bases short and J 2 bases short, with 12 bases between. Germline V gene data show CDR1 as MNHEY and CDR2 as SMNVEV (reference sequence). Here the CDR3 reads CASSLNGGQETQYF. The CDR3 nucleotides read TGTGCCAGCAGTCTTAACGGCGGTCAAGAGACCCAGTACTTC.

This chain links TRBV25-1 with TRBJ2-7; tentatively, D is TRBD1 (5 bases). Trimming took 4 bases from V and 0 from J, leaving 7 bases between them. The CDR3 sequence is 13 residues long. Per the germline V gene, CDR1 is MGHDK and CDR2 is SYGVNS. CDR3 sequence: CASSGQFSYEQYF. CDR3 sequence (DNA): TGTGCCAGCAGTGGACAGTTCTCCTACGAGCAGTACTTC.